The next 21 T cell receptor beta chains were all read from a single sample in a study of T cells in Graves' hyperthyroidism and ophthalmopathy. RNA transcripts served as the template for amplifying TCR beta CDR3 regions. A set of HTBI primers served as the primers for a first-round RT-PCR of the TCR CDR3. A single record per CDR3 protein comes from TCRdb applying MiXCR to the multiplex PCR reads. The data contain about 510,000 distinct CDR3 sequences, about 15% of them seen just once; the ten biggest clones take up roughly 13%. Sequencing was performed on blood. The receptors were sampled from a woman between 40 and 55 years old with Graves' hyperthyroidism.

This clonotype was seen at least ten times. The chain carries TRBV20-1 and TRBJ2-7; 7 bases match TRBD2. Trimming at V came to 3 bases and at J to 5 bases, leaving 7 bases not matched to a gene. The CDR3 loop spans 13 amino acids. Germline loops: CDR1 DFQATT, CDR2 SNEGSKA (reference sequence). The CDR3 loop reads CSASQAGENEQYF. CDR3 sequence (DNA): TGCAGTGCTAGCCAGGCGGGAGAGAACGAGCAGTACTTC.

The J gene is TRBJ1-1, the V gene TRBV29-1; D is uncertain. Between the trimmed V and J ends, which lost 1 base and 3 bases, there was a span of 15 bases. CDR3 length: 15 residues. Germline CDR1 reads SQVTM; CDR2 reads ANQGSEA. The CDR3 is CSVEGAGGLDTEAFF. CDR3 DNA: TGCAGCGTTGAAGGGGCAGGAGGGTTGGACACTGAAGCTTTCTTT.

This clonotype was recorded many times. J is TRBJ2-5 and V is TRBV29-1, with 8 positions matching TRBD1. Looked up from germline, CDR1 is SQVTM and CDR2 is ANQGSEA. The CDR3 contains 14 residues. After removal of 7 bases from V and 4 bases from J, the junction contained 11 bases not matched to a gene. The chain's CDR3 is CSGSQGARSETQYF. The CDR3 region has the DNA TGCAGCGGTAGTCAGGGGGCGCGTTCAGAGACCCAGTACTTC.

This clonotype was seen many times. The chain recombines TRBV15 with TRBJ2-1; a possible D gene is TRBD2 (6 bases). Trimming stripped 2 bases from V and 4 bases from J, with 9 bases between. The germline V gene has CDR1 LNHNV and CDR2 YYDKDF (reference sequence). CDR3 length: 14 amino acids. CDR3 in DNA: TGTGCCACCAGCAGACTAGCGACTTACAATGAGCAGTTCTTC. Translated, it gives CATSRLATYNEQFF.

Ten or more counts support this clonotype. The J gene is TRBJ1-5, the V gene TRBV29-1; a weak D match, TRBD1 (5 bases). The CDR3 has 16 residues. Trimming left V 4 bases short and J 2 bases short, with 18 bases between. The germline V gene encodes CDR1 SQVTM and CDR2 ANQGSEA. The CDR3 DNA follows: TGCAGCGTTGGAGAGGGCAGGGAGGGAGGCAATCAGCCCCAGCATTTT. Its protein product is CSVGEGREGGNQPQHF.

The sample holds a few counts of this clonotype. The rearrangement joins TRBV20-1 to TRBJ1-6, with 7 bases aligning to TRBD1. The CDR3 has 14 amino acids. The germline CDR1 and CDR2 sequences are DFQATT and SNEGSKA (reference sequence). V gave up 1 base and J gave up 6 bases; unmatched junction bases: 3. The CDR3 DNA follows: TGCAGTGCTAGAGCGGGACAGCTTAATTCACCCCTCCACTTT. Residues: CSARAGQLNSPLHF.

This clonotype was observed a few times. This chain connects TRBV4-2 to TRBJ2-1; 14 positions agree with TRBD2. This CDR3 is 15 amino acids long. V dropped 5 bases and J dropped 7; count of bases not matched to a gene: 4. CDR1 and CDR2 from the germline V gene are LGHNA and YNFKEQ. CDR3 bases: TGTGCCAGCAGCAAGGGACTAGCGGGAGTAAATGAGCAGTTCTTC. This codes for CASSKGLAGVNEQFF.

A remark on this clonotype: Germline is not matched at one junction end, which may reflect a read error. The genes are TRBV11-2 and TRBJ2-2; a possible D gene is TRBD2 (5 bases). The CDR3 length is 14 residues. Germline CDR1 is SGHAT and CDR2 is FQNNGV. The CDR3 DNA follows: TGTACCAGCAGCTTAGAGGGGAACACCGGGGAGCTGTTTTTT. This sequence encodes CTSSLEGNTGELFF. The full variable domain, its missing parts supplied by reference TRBV11-2 and TRBJ2-2, is EAGVAQSPRYKIIEKRQSVAFWCNPISGHATLYWYQQILGQGPKLLIQFQNNGVVDDSQLPKDRFSAERLKGVDSTLKIQPAKLEDSAVYLCTSSLEGNTGELFFGEGSRLTVL.

In this sample, this clonotype turned up a few times. V and J are TRBV12-3 or TRBV12-4 and TRBJ2-4; 9 positions match TRBD2. Trimming removed 8 bases from V and 9 bases from J; junction bases left unmatched: 14. This CDR3 is 15 amino acids long. CDR3 coding DNA: TGTGCCAGCTCCCAAGGGGCTAGCGGGGAAAGCATTCAGTACTTC. This gives the protein CASSQGASGESIQYF.

This clonotype has at least ten counts. The chain recombines TRBV6-1 with TRBJ1-2, with D tentatively TRBD1 (5 bases). This CDR3 comprises 14 residues. Trimming cost V 0 bases and J 6 bases, with 11 bases left between them. In germline, CDR1 is MNHNS, CDR2 SASEGT. This chain's CDR3 is CASSEARGKNGYTF. CDR3 DNA: TGTGCCAGCAGTGAAGCGCGGGGGAAAAATGGCTACACCTTC.

This clonotype was seen a few times. This rearrangement joins TRBV9 to TRBJ2-1; 9 bases match TRBD1. CDR1 is SGDLS, CDR2 YYNGEE, per germline. This CDR3 has 16 residues. After removal of 3 bases from V and 3 bases from J, the junction contained 7 bases not matched to a gene. CDR3 DNA: TGTGCCAGCAGCGCAATGGACAGGGGAGACTACAATGAGCAGTTCTTC. Protein sequence: CASSAMDRGDYNEQFF.

This clonotype was observed many times. The J gene is TRBJ1-1, the V gene TRBV5-1; D ambiguous. This CDR3 has 14 amino acids. The V and J ends lost 4 bases and 2 bases respectively, with 12 bases between them. Germline CDR1 and CDR2: SGHRS and YFSETQ. The CDR3 protein is CASSPSYGNTEAFF. CDR3 DNA sequence: TGCGCCAGCAGCCCATCTTATGGTAACACTGAAGCTTTCTTT.

The CDR3 region is CSVDGYGYTF. In nucleotides, the CDR3 is TGCAGCGTTGACGGCTATGGCTACACCTTC. The V and J genes are TRBV29-1 and TRBJ1-2; D remains unclear. The CDR3 runs 10 residues. From germline, CDR1 is SQVTM and CDR2 ANQGSEA. V was trimmed by 3 bases and J by 4 bases, leaving 3 bases between them.

This clonotype was seen many times. J is TRBJ2-1 and V is TRBV6-2 or TRBV6-3; TRBD2 aligns across 15 bases. V shed 2 bases and J 0 bases; nucleotides not matched to a gene: 8. Germline CDR1 reads MNHEY; CDR2 reads SVGEGT. The CDR3 has 20 residues. The CDR3 is CASSYPGLAGGYSSYNEQFF. CDR3 sequence (DNA): TGTGCCAGCAGTTACCCAGGACTAGCGGGAGGGTATAGCTCCTACAATGAGCAGTTCTTC.

The rearrangement uses TRBV2 and TRBJ2-2, with 9 bases matching TRBD1. The junction had 7 bases not matched to a gene; V was cut back by 8 bases and J by 6 bases. This CDR3 region has 14 residues. From germline, CDR1 is SNHLY and CDR2 FYNNEI. The CDR3 reads CASQATGGAGELFF. As DNA, the CDR3 is TGTGCCAGCCAGGCGACAGGGGGGGCCGGGGAGCTGTTTTTT.

J is TRBJ2-7 and V is TRBV2, with 14 nucleotides matching TRBD2. The germline V gene has CDR1 SNHLY and CDR2 FYNNEI. After removal of 10 bases from V and 2 bases from J, the junction contained 10 bases not matched to a gene. CDR3 size: 16 residues. Here the CDR3 reads CATSGLAGAFPYEQYF. For the CDR3, the DNA is TGTGCCACTTCGGGACTAGCGGGAGCCTTTCCCTACGAGCAGTACTTC.

The chain employs TRBV20-1 and TRBJ1-2, with D hard to call. Trimming took 3 bases from V and 7 from J, leaving 18 bases between them. CDR3 length: 14 amino acids. CDR1 is DFQATT and CDR2 is SNEGSKA in the germline V gene (reference sequence). Written as DNA, the CDR3 is TGCAGTGCTAGGACTCCCTTAGAGGCTTCTGGCTACACCTTC. This translates into CSARTPLEASGYTF.

This clonotype was seen ten or more times. The rearrangement joins TRBV28 to TRBJ2-7; 9 bases match TRBD1. V lost 7 bases, J lost 6 bases, and 16 bases stayed unmatched. There are 16 residues in the CDR3. Germline V gene data show CDR1 as MDHEN and CDR2 as SYDVKM. The CDR3 sequence is CASTSSPGQGIAEQYF. The CDR3 DNA reads TGTGCCAGCACTAGTTCGCCGGGACAGGGAATAGCCGAGCAGTACTTC. The variable domain in full, with the rest retrieved from reference TRBV28 and TRBJ2-7, is DVKVTQSSRYLVKRTGEKVFLECVQDMDHENMFWYRQDPGLGLRLIYFSYDVKMKEKGDIPEGYSVSREKKERFSLILESASTNQTSMYLCASTSSPGQGIAEQYFGPGTRLTVT.

This clonotype showed up just a few times. The chain employs TRBV3-1 and TRBJ2-3; D unclear. V was clipped by 8 bases and J by 4 bases, with 13 bases between them. Germline CDR1 is LGHDT and CDR2 is YNNKEL (reference sequence). The CDR3 sequence is 13 residues long. The CDR3 region has the DNA TGTGCCAGCTCCCCCCTAAGTCCAGATACGCAGTATTTT. Encoded protein: CASSPLSPDTQYF.

V is TRBV5-1 and J is TRBJ2-1, with D maybe TRBD1 (6 bases). V was cut by 0 bases and J by 0 bases, with 13 bases left in between. The CDR3 totals 17 residues. The germline V gene has CDR1 SGHRS and CDR2 YFSETQ. The CDR3 bases are TGCGCCAGCAGCTTGGCCGGGACACTTAGCTCCTACAATGAGCAGTTCTTC. Residues: CASSLAGTLSSYNEQFF.

J is TRBJ2-2 and V is TRBV10-3, with 9 bases aligning to TRBD2. The CDR3 spans 16 residues. Looked up from germline, CDR1 is ENHRY and CDR2 is SYGVKD. J gave up 2 bases and V 0 bases, and 1 base lay outside the gene matches. CDR3 protein: CAISESAGGNTGELFF. CDR3 bases: TGTGCCATCAGTGAGTCAGCGGGAGGAAACACCGGGGAGCTGTTTTTT.